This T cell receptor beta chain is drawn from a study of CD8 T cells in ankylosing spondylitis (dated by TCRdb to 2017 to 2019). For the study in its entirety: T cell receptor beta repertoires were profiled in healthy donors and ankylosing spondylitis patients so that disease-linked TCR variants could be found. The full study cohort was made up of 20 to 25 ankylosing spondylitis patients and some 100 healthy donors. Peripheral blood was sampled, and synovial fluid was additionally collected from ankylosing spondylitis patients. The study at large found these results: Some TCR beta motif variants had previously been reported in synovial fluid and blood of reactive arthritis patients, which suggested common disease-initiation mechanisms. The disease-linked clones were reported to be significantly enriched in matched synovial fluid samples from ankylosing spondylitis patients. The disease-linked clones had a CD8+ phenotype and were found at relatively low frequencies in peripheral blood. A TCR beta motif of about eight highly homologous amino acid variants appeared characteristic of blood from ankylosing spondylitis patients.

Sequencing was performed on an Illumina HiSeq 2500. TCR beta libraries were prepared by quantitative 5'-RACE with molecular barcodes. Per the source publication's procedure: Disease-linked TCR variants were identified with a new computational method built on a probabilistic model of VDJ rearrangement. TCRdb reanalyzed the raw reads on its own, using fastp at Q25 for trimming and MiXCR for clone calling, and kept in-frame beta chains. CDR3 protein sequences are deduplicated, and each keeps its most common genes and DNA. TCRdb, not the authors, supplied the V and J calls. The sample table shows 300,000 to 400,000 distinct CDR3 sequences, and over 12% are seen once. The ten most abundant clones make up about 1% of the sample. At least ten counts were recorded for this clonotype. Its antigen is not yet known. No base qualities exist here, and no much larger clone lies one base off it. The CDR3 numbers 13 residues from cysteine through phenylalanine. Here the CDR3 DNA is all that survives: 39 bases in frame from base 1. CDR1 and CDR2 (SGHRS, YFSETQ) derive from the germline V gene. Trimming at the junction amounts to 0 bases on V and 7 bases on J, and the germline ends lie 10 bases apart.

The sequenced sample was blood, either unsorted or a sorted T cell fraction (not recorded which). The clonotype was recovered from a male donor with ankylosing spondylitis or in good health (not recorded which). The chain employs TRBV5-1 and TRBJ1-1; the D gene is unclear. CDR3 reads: CASSLVHRDEAFF. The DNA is TGCGCCAGCAGCTTGGTCCATAGGGATGAAGCTTTCTTT.